The 7 T cell receptor beta chains in this list originate from one sample, sequenced in a study of shared clonotypes between healthy human individuals. Some clones are missing from TCRdb's copy, which holds only in-frame ones; the method was immunoSEQ multiplex PCR. The sample carries hundreds of thousands of clones, about 74% recorded once. Material: PBMCs. The receptors originated from a middle-aged woman in good health. Some clones in this sample may be carry-over from other donors' samples.

About this clone: A far larger clone is only one base removed, so a read error is likely. V is TRBV11-2 and J is TRBJ2-7, with a weak D call TRBD2 (6 bases). CDR3 length equals 14 residues. From germline, CDR1 is SGHAT and CDR2 FQNNGV. Here the CDR3 DNA reads TGTGCCAGCAGCTTATTGGGCAGGGAGGAGGAGCTGTACTTC. It codes for CASSLLGREEELYF.

The chain joins TRBV5-6 to TRBJ1-2, with 8 positions matching TRBD1. Germline CDR1 reads SGHDT; CDR2 reads YYEEEE. V shed 1 base, J shed 9 bases, and the junction held 14 bases outside the gene matches. The CDR3 spans 16 residues. The CDR3: CASSLWTGTLGYRYTF. Here the CDR3 DNA reads TGTGCCAGCAGCTTGTGGACAGGGACCTTAGGGTATCGCTACACCTTC.

About this clone: Other DNA sequences in this specimen translate into the identical CDR3. The V gene is TRBV6-6, the J gene TRBJ2-5, with D uncertain. The CDR3 length is 12 residues. CDR1 and CDR2 from the germline V gene are MNHNY and SVGAGI (reference sequence). V was trimmed by 0 bases and J by 5 bases, leaving 4 bases between them. The CDR3 loop reads CASSYSRETQYF. In DNA form, the CDR3 reads TGTGCCAGCAGTTACTCCCGGGAGACCCAGTACTTC.

The rearrangement uses TRBV30 and TRBJ1-6; D is possibly TRBD1 (6 bases). V lost 2 bases and J lost 8, with 13 bases in between. CDR1 is GTSNPN, CDR2 SVGIG, per germline (reference sequence). CDR3 length: 14 residues. Here the CDR3 reads CAWSPRGGDSPLHF. The CDR3 DNA sequence: TGTGCCTGGAGTCCCAGGGGAGGGGATTCACCCCTCCACTTT.

A single count supports this clone. A far larger clone is off by one base, so a read error is likely. The chain is built from TRBV30 and TRBJ1-3; weak D call: TRBD1 (5 bases). Germline-derived CDR1 and CDR2 are GTSNPN and SVGIG (reference sequence). The CDR3 is made up of 15 amino acids. This CDR3 is CARSPGTARGNTIYF. The CDR3 nucleotides are TGTGCCCGGAGCCCGGGGACCGCTCGGGGAAACACCATATATTTT.

This clone was seen only once. V is TRBV7-2 and J is TRBJ2-3, with 8 nucleotides matching TRBD2. Germline V gene lookup returns CDR1 SGHTA and CDR2 FQGNSA. V shed 5 bases and J 2 bases; nucleotides not matched to a gene: 12. There are 17 residues in the CDR3. The DNA of the CDR3 is TGTGCCAGCAGCCCACGGCGGGGGGCGGGAACCACAGATACGCAGTATTTT. It specifies CASSPRRGAGTTDTQYF. Complete variable domain (other parts from reference TRBV7-2 and TRBJ2-3): GAGVSQSPSNKVTEKGKDVELRCDPISGHTALYWYRQSLGQGLEFLIYFQGNSAPDKSGLPSDRFSAERTGGSVSTLTIQRTQQEDSAVYLCASSPRRGAGTTDTQYFGPGTRLTVL.

The chain employs TRBV5-6 and TRBJ2-2, with a weak D call TRBD2 (6 bases). CDR1 SGHDT and CDR2 YYEEEE come from the germline V gene. V dropped 4 bases and J dropped 3 bases, with 13 bases sitting between them. The CDR3 covers 15 residues. The CDR3 here is CASSRDFRDTGELFF. Written as DNA, the CDR3 is TGTGCCAGCAGCCGGGACTTCCGCGACACCGGGGAGCTGTTTTTT.